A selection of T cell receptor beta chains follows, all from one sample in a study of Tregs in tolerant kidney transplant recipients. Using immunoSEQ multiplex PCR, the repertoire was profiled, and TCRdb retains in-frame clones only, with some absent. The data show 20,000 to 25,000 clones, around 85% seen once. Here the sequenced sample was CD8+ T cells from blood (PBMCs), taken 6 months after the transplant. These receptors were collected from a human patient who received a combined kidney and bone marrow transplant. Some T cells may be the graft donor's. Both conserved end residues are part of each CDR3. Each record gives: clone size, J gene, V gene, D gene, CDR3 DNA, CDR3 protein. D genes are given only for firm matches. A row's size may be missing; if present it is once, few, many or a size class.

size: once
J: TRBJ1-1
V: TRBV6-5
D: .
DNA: TGTGCCAGCAGTACGGGGAGGAACACTGAAGCTTTCTTT
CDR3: CASSTGRNTEAFF

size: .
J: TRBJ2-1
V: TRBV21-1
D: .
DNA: TGTGCCAGCAGCGTGGTTGTTAGCGGACACAATGAGCAGTTCTTC
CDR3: CASSVVVSGHNEQFF

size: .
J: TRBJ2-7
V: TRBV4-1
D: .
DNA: TGCGCCAGCAGCCATGCCGCGGGGGCAATCGACGAGCAGTACTTC
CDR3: CASSHAAGAIDEQYF

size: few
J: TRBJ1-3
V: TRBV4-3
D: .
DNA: TGCGCCAGCAGCCAAGGAAGGGGAAACGGAAACACCATATATTTT
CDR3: CASSQGRGNGNTIYF

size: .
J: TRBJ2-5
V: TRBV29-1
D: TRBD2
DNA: TGCAGCGTTTCACGACTAGCGGGGGTGAGGGAGACCCAGTACTTC
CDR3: CSVSRLAGVRETQYF

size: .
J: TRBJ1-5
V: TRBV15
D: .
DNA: TGTGCCACCAGCAGACCTGAGATGGGCAATCAGCCCCAGCATTTT
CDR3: CATSRPEMGNQPQHF

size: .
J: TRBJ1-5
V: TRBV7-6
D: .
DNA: TGTACCAGCAGCTTAGATCAGGGGCAGCCCCAGCATTTT
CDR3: CTSSLDQGQPQHF

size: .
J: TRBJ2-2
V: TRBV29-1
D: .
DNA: TGCAGCGTTGAAGATCGGGGTTACCCCGGGGAGTTGTTTTTT
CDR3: CSVEDRGYPGELFF

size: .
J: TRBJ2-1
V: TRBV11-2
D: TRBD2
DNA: TGTGCCAGCAGCCCTAGCGGGAGGGCCGACAATGAGCAGTTCTTC
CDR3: CASSPSGRADNEQFF

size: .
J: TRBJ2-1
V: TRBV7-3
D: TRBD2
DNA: TGTGCCAGCAGCTTGTCGGGAGGGCCGTCCTACAATGAGCAGTTCTTC
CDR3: CASSLSGGPSYNEQFF

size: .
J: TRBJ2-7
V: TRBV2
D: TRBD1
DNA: TGTGCCAGCAGTCACTTGGCGCTTTCGGACAGGGCCTCCTACGAGCAGTACTTC
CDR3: CASSHLALSDRASYEQYF

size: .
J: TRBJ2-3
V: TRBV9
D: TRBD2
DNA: TGTGCCAGCAGCCCCGCGAGCGGGGGGGGGACAGATACGCAGTATTTT
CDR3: CASSPASGGGTDTQYF

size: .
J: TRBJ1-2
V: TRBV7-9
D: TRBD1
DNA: TGTGCCAGCAGTATAGACAGGGCGGTTGGCTACACCTTC
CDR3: CASSIDRAVGYTF

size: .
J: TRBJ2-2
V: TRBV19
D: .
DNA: TGTGCCAGCCTCCCGGGATGGCCCGGGGAGCTGTTTTTT
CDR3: CASLPGWPGELFF

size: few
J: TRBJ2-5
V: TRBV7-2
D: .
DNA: TGTGCCAGCAGCCCCCCTGTGGGGGCCGTGGAGACCCAGTACTTC
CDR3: CASSPPVGAVETQYF

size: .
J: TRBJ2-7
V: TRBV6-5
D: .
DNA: TGTGCCAGCAGTTACTCGATCGGCGCCATGACATACGAGCAGTACTTC
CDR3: CASSYSIGAMTYEQYF

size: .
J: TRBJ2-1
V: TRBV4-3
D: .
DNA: TGCGCCAGCAGCCAAGATTATCTGGCTTCGGGGGAGCAGTTCTTC
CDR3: CASSQDYLASGEQFF